Each of the 24 T cell receptor beta chains below was sequenced from the same sample in a study of control samples from healthy donors and cancer patients (dated by TCRdb to 2019 to 2021). Libraries were constructed by the immunoSEQ multiplex PCR assay. TCRdb limited this immuneACCESS table to in-frame rearrangements with V and J called. A share of clones is missing; checked studies link under half to unresolved V genes, and the rest is unexplained. This sample gives roughly 400,000 clones in total; 80% to 95% of them show up just once. 5% to 7% of the sample rests with the top ten. Material: PBMCs. The receptor set was obtained from a man in his forties with head and neck cancer.

V and J are TRBV5-1 and TRBJ2-2; D call uncertain. The V end lost 0 bases, the J end lost 4 bases, and 7 bases lay between the germline ends. Germline V gives CDR1 SGHRS, CDR2 YFSETQ. This CDR3 has 14 amino acids. In nucleotides, the CDR3 is TGCGCCAGCAGCTTGGAGTCAATCACCGGGGAGCTGTTTTTT. It translates to CASSLESITGELFF.

The chain joins TRBV5-8 to TRBJ2-5; D uncertain. The CDR3 covers 15 residues. Germline loops: CDR1 SGHTS, CDR2 YDEGEE. V lost 4 bases, J lost 4 bases, and 17 bases lay in between. For the CDR3, the DNA is TGTGCCAGCAGCGGTTTGGGCGGACGCGGAGAGACCCAGTACTTC. Protein: CASSGLGGRGETQYF.

This clone appeared a single time. This chain links TRBV12-5 with TRBJ1-2; 8 positions agree with TRBD1. There are 14 residues in the CDR3. Looked up from germline, CDR1 is LGHNT and CDR2 is FRNRAP. The junction had 4 bases not matched to a gene; V was cut back by 6 bases and J by 1 base. The CDR3 is CASGSGQGNYGYTF. CDR3 DNA: TGTGCTAGTGGCTCTGGACAGGGTAACTATGGCTACACCTTC.

The rearrangement joins TRBV6-5 to TRBJ2-7; no firm D call. V lost 7 bases, J lost 3 bases, and 19 bases lay in between. CDR3 length: 15 residues. Germline V gene data show CDR1 as MNHEY and CDR2 as SVGAGI. The CDR3 region is CASMDKLSVHYEQYF. CDR3 nucleotides: TGTGCCAGCATGGATAAACTTTCGGTTCACTACGAGCAGTACTTC.

The V gene is TRBV11-2, the J gene TRBJ2-1; D gene ambiguous. Germline V lookup: CDR1 SGHAT, CDR2 FQNNGV. The CDR3 is 15 amino acids. V was shortened by 0 bases and J by 4 bases, with 10 bases between the two germline ends. CDR3 loop: CASSLEGMSYNEQFF. The CDR3 nucleotides are TGTGCCAGCAGCTTAGAGGGGATGTCTTACAATGAGCAGTTCTTC. The full variable domain, its missing parts supplied by reference TRBV11-2 and TRBJ2-1, is EAGVAQSPRYKIIEKRQSVAFWCNPISGHATLYWYQQILGQGPKLLIQFQNNGVVDDSQLPKDRFSAERLKGVDSTLKIQPAKLEDSAVYLCASSLEGMSYNEQFFGPGTRLTVL.

The gene calls are TRBV28 and TRBJ2-1, with D tentatively TRBD1 (5 bases). V shed 2 bases and J shed 6 bases, with 14 bases lying between them. In germline, CDR1 is MDHEN, CDR2 SYDVKM. The CDR3 runs to 15 residues. The CDR3 bases are TGTGCCAGCAGTTTAATGGCAGGGAAGACCAATGAGCAGTTCTTC. It specifies CASSLMAGKTNEQFF.

This clone was seen once. The rearrangement uses TRBV18 and TRBJ1-5, with D possibly matching TRBD1 (5 bases). In germline, CDR1 is KGHSH, CDR2 LQKENI. The CDR3 covers 17 residues. Between the trimmed V and J ends, which lost 3 bases and 5 bases, there was a span of 20 bases. Written as DNA, the CDR3 is TGTGCCAGCTCACCTCCGGGACCCTCGGACAAGTATCAGCCCCAGCATTTT. Translated: CASSPPGPSDKYQPQHF. The full variable domain, its missing parts supplied by reference TRBV18 and TRBJ1-5, is NAGVMQNPRHLVRRRGQEARLRCSPMKGHSHVYWYRQLPEEGLKFMVYLQKENIIDESGMPKERFSAEFPKEGPSILRIQQVVRGDSAAYFCASSPPGPSDKYQPQHFGDGTRLSIL.

The chain uses TRBV5-1 and TRBJ2-1; 13 bases are shared with TRBD2. Germline CDR1 is SGHRS and CDR2 is YFSETQ. Unmatched junction bases numbered 6, after V lost 4 bases and J lost 2 bases. The CDR3 has 17 residues. This CDR3 is CASSLGTSGVPYNEQFF. The CDR3, as DNA: TGCGCCAGCAGCCTGGGGACTAGCGGGGTCCCCTACAATGAGCAGTTCTTC.

This chain links TRBV19 with TRBJ1-2; 8 bases line up with TRBD1. The junction had 2 bases not matched to a gene; V was cut back by 3 bases and J by 2 bases. The CDR3 is 14 amino acids. Germline CDR1 is LNHDA and CDR2 is SQIVND (reference sequence). CDR3: CASSIQGANYGYTF. The CDR3 DNA reads TGTGCCAGTAGTATCCAGGGGGCCAACTATGGCTACACCTTC.

The chain carries TRBV9 and TRBJ1-1; 7 bases are a match to TRBD1. Germline V gene sequence: CDR1 SGDLS, CDR2 YYNGEE. J lost 3 bases, V lost 4 bases, and 15 bases had no gene match. The CDR3 spans 17 residues. CDR3 sequence (DNA): TGTGCCAGCAGCACGGAATCAATACAGGGGTACGACACTGAAGCTTTCTTT. This translates into CASSTESIQGYDTEAFF.

With respect to this clone: The same CDR3 also results from other DNA sequences found in this sample. The chain carries TRBV4-3 and TRBJ2-1; a weak D match, TRBD1 (6 bases). This CDR3 is 15 amino acids long. CDR1 and CDR2 from the germline V gene are LGHNA and YSLEER. V lost 0 bases and J lost 0, with 6 bases in between. As DNA, the CDR3 is TGCGCCAGCAGCCAAGACAGGGGCTCCTACAATGAGCAGTTCTTC. Its translation is CASSQDRGSYNEQFF.

The V gene is TRBV6-5, the J gene TRBJ2-1, with D possibly being TRBD1 or TRBD2 (5 bases each). The V end was cut by 2 bases, the J end by 5 bases, with 13 bases between. CDR3 length: 15 residues. Germline loops: CDR1 MNHEY, CDR2 SVGAGI. CDR3 sequence reads: CASSYAGTVNNEQFF. CDR3 coding DNA: TGTGCCAGCAGTTACGCTGGGACGGTAAACAATGAGCAGTTCTTC.

The V call is TRBV30, the J call TRBJ2-7, with unresolved D. V was cut by 3 bases and J by 4 bases, with 16 bases left in between. CDR1 and CDR2 from the germline V gene are GTSNPN and SVGIG (reference sequence). The CDR3 contains 14 residues. The CDR3 DNA reads as TGTGCCTGGAGAGGTGCGCGGCGACTTTACGAGCAGTACTTC. Its translation is CAWRGARRLYEQYF. The variable domain in full, with the rest retrieved from reference TRBV30 and TRBJ2-7, is SQTIHQWPATLVQPVGSPLSLECTVEGTSNPNLYWYRQAAGRGLQLLFYSVGIGQISSEVPQNLSASRPQDRQFILSSKKLLLSDSGFYLCAWRGARRLYEQYFGPGTRLTVT.

The gene calls are TRBV28 and TRBJ2-3; no definite D call. CDR1 is MDHEN, CDR2 SYDVKM, per germline. This CDR3 is 13 amino acids long. V lost 10 bases and J 2 bases, leaving 13 bases between the germline ends. The CDR3 reads CATLQEVTDTQYF. CDR3 nucleotides: TGTGCCACCCTGCAGGAAGTCACAGATACGCAGTATTTT.

The chain is built from TRBV7-3 and TRBJ2-7; no clear D gene. The CDR3 runs to 14 residues. The V end lost 2 bases, the J end lost 5 bases, and 13 bases lay between the germline ends. The germline V gene encodes CDR1 SGHTA and CDR2 FQGTGA. The CDR3 is CASSLGGASDEQYF. Written as DNA, the CDR3 is TGTGCCAGCAGCTTAGGCGGTGCATCCGACGAGCAGTACTTC. Filled out from reference TRBV7-3 and TRBJ2-7, the complete variable domain reads GAGVSQTPSNKVTEKGKYVELRCDPISGHTALYWYRQSLGQGPEFLIYFQGTGAADDSGLPNDRFFAVRPEGSVSTLKIQRTERGDSAVYLCASSLGGASDEQYFGPGTRLTVT.

The genes are TRBV5-6 and TRBJ2-1; 7 bases are shared with TRBD1. CDR1 is SGHDT, CDR2 YYEEEE, per germline. The V gene end was trimmed by 0 bases and the J gene end by 4 bases; junction bases not matched to a gene: 4. The CDR3 is made up of 15 amino acids. The CDR3 nucleotides read TGTGCCAGCAGCTTGGGAGGGACAGTTTACAATGAGCAGTTCTTC. It is translated as CASSLGGTVYNEQFF.

V gene TRBV5-1 combines with J gene TRBJ2-2; TRBD1 is a possible D gene (7 bases). The CDR3 runs 14 residues. Germline V lookup: CDR1 SGHRS, CDR2 YFSETQ. Trimming stripped 10 bases from V and 5 bases from J, with 18 bases between. The CDR3: CARPGAGGTGELFF. The CDR3 bases are TGCGCCCGCCCTGGGGCAGGGGGGACCGGGGAGCTGTTTTTT.

This clone was picked up a small number of times. The CDR3 DNA follows: TGTGCCAGCAGCGCACCCCGCTTGATGGGGTTCTATGGCTACACCTTC. Translating gives CASSAPRLMGFYGYTF. The rearrangement links TRBV7-9 to TRBJ1-2; no firm D call. V shed 5 bases and J shed 4 bases, with 20 bases lying between them. The V gene's germline CDR1 is SEHNR and CDR2 FQNEAQ (reference sequence). This CDR3 is 16 amino acids long.

The sample holds one count of this clone. This chain uses TRBV4-1 with TRBJ2-1; D is ambiguous. Germline-derived CDR1 and CDR2 are MGHRA and YSYEKL. The CDR3 has 17 amino acids. V was pared by 0 bases and J by 0 bases, with 12 bases between. CDR3 nucleotides: TGCGCCAGCAGCCAAGATCACCGAGAAAGCTCCTACAATGAGCAGTTCTTC. It specifies CASSQDHRESSYNEQFF.

The chain combines TRBV7-2 with TRBJ1-2, with a weak D call TRBD1 (5 bases). The CDR3 runs to 14 residues. CDR1 is SGHTA, CDR2 FQGNSA, per germline. Trimming left V 3 bases short and J 3 bases short, with 11 bases between. The CDR3 DNA reads as TGTGCCAGCAGCTTGGGGGTAATTGACTATGGCTACACCTTC. It is translated as CASSLGVIDYGYTF.

The chain couples TRBV6-1 to TRBJ1-1; D not resolved. V shed 0 bases and J shed 7 bases, with 9 bases lying between them. The CDR3 covers 13 residues. CDR1 is MNHNS, CDR2 SASEGT, per germline. CDR3 residues: CASSEAERLEAFF. The CDR3 nucleotides are TGTGCCAGCAGTGAAGCGGAAAGACTTGAAGCTTTCTTT.

The rearrangement joins TRBV23-1 to TRBJ2-1, with 7 bases identical to TRBD2. TRBV23-1 is flagged as an ORF with uncertain function. The CDR3 is made up of 16 amino acids. V shed 4 bases and J 2 bases; nucleotides not matched to a gene: 8. The chain's CDR3 is CASSLGGRIPYNEQFF. The CDR3 DNA reads as TGCGCCAGCAGTCTGGGGGGGAGGATCCCCTACAATGAGCAGTTCTTC.

The rearrangement links TRBV19 to TRBJ2-1; 10 bases align to TRBD2. Per the germline V gene, CDR1 is LNHDA and CDR2 is SQIVND (reference sequence). The J segment lost 8 bases and the V segment lost 7 bases, leaving 8 bases of the junction unmatched. The CDR3 is 14 amino acids. The CDR3 loop is CASMGLAGVDEQFF. In DNA, the CDR3 is TGTGCCAGTATGGGGCTAGCGGGGGTCGATGAGCAGTTCTTC.

The V and J genes are TRBV7-2 and TRBJ1-2, with 10 nucleotides matching TRBD1. This CDR3 has 15 amino acids. Looked up from germline, CDR1 is SGHTA and CDR2 is FQGNSA. V shed 1 base and J 7 bases; nucleotides not matched to a gene: 6. The CDR3 here is CASSLDRQGARGYTF. CDR3 sequence (DNA): TGTGCCAGCAGCTTAGATCGACAGGGGGCGCGTGGCTACACCTTC. The variable domain in full, completed from reference TRBV7-2 and TRBJ1-2, reads GAGVSQSPSNKVTEKGKDVELRCDPISGHTALYWYRQSLGQGLEFLIYFQGNSAPDKSGLPSDRFSAERTGGSVSTLTIQRTQQEDSAVYLCASSLDRQGARGYTFGSGTRLTVV.